The 6 T cell receptor beta chains presented below share a single source sample, sequenced in a study of T cells after posttransplantation cyclophosphamide. Sequenced by immunoSEQ multiplex PCR; TCRdb stores in-frame clones only, minus some. Sampling found 40,000 to 60,000 clones, none seen once. The sample comprised PBMCs. The receptors originated from a man aged 35 to 55 in good health, CMV-negative, and a related stem cell transplant donor.

At least ten counts were recorded for this clone. This sequence joins TRBV5-1 and TRBJ2-3, with a possible D match to TRBD1 (6 bases). Germline V lookup: CDR1 SGHRS, CDR2 YFSETQ. V was trimmed by 1 base and J by 5 bases, leaving 14 bases between them. This CDR3 spans 15 amino acids. CDR3 region: CASSLSRGGIDTQYF. DNA of the CDR3: TGCGCCAGCAGCTTGTCCAGGGGCGGTATAGATACGCAGTATTTT.

A few counts support this clone. The chain is built from TRBV6-1 and TRBJ1-1; D uncertain. The CDR3 spans 13 residues. The V end lost 7 bases, the J end lost 5 bases, and 14 bases lay between the germline ends. The germline gives CDR1 MNHNS, CDR2 SASEGT. CDR3 in DNA: TGTGCCAGCACTATTAGCGGCGGTACTGAAGCTTTCTTT. It yields the protein CASTISGGTEAFF.

In this sample, this clone turned up many times. The chain is built from TRBV28 and TRBJ2-2; TRBD2 matches at 13 bases. V trimming: 3 bases; J trimming: 0 bases; junction bases outside the gene matches: 4. The CDR3 runs to 18 residues. Germline V lookup: CDR1 MDHEN, CDR2 SYDVKM. The CDR3 sequence is CASSFLGLAGTNTGELFF. The CDR3 DNA follows: TGTGCCAGCAGTTTCCTGGGACTAGCGGGGACGAACACCGGGGAGCTGTTTTTT.

This clone was recorded many times. This chain uses TRBV6-5 with TRBJ2-7; tentatively, D is TRBD1 (5 bases). The CDR3 loop spans 13 amino acids. The germline V and J ends were trimmed by 2 bases and 4 bases, with 9 bases remaining between them. Germline V gene lookup returns CDR1 MNHEY and CDR2 SVGAGI. CDR3 sequence reads: CASSYGRTYEQYF. The CDR3 DNA reads TGTGCCAGCAGTTACGGCCGGACATACGAGCAGTACTTC.

This clone was detected ten times or more. The chain recombines TRBV6-1 with TRBJ1-2, with D unresolved. Trimming left V 7 bases short and J 9 bases short, with 15 bases between. The CDR3 has 12 amino acids. Germline CDR1 MNHNS, CDR2 SASEGT. CDR3 nucleotide sequence: TGTGCCAGCACTAGAGGTTCCGTGAGCTACACCTTC. Its translation is CASTRGSVSYTF.

This clone was observed many times. CDR3 coding DNA: TGTGCCAGCAGTTTGGGGCGGAAGAGCTCCTACGAGCAGTACTTC. Encoded protein: CASSLGRKSSYEQYF. The gene calls are TRBV28 and TRBJ2-7; TRBD1 might be the D (5 bases). With 3 bases removed from V and 0 bases from J, the gap between germline ends came to 12 bases. CDR1 and CDR2 from the germline V gene are MDHEN and SYDVKM. The CDR3 extends over 15 amino acids.